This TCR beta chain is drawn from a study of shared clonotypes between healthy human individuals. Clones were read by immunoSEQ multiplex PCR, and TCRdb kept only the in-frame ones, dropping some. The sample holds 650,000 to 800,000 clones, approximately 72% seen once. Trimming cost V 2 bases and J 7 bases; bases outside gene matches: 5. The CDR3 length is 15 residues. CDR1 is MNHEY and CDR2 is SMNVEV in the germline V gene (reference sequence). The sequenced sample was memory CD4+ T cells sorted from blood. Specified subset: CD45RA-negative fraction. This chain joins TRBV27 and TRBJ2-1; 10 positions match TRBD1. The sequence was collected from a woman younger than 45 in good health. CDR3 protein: CASSLRGQGRNEQFF. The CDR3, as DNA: TGTGCCAGCAGTTTAAGGGGACAGGGGCGGAATGAGCAGTTCTTC.